The T cell receptor beta chain under discussion was sequenced for a study of blood T cell repertoires in COVID-19. Some clones are missing from TCRdb's copy, which holds only in-frame ones; the method was immunoSEQ multiplex PCR. The repertoire consists of about 350,000 clones, with about 88% occurring once and the leading ten covering just over 1%. The V gene end was trimmed by 6 bases and the J gene end by 2 bases; junction bases not matched to a gene: 12. Germline CDR1 is LNHDA and CDR2 is SQIVND (reference sequence). The CDR3 consists of 16 residues. The sample taken for sequencing was PBMCs or T cells enriched from blood (not recorded which). J is TRBJ1-2 and V is TRBV19; 7 bases match TRBD1. The sequence derives from a woman aged 30 to 39 who had been exposed to COVID-19. The DNA of the CDR3 is TGTGCCAGTAGCAGGCGAGGGGGCGAGGGAAACTATGGCTACACCTTC. Translated: CASSRRGGEGNYGYTF.